Listed below are T cell receptor beta chains from one sample, sequenced in a study of blood T cell repertoires in COVID-19. Here immunoSEQ multiplex PCR was the method, and the copy in TCRdb shows in-frame clones only, minus some. The table lists under 350,000 clones, around 87% of them singletons, with 1.3% in the top ten. The specimen was peripheral blood. These TCRs come from a man in his 70s with acute or convalescent COVID-19. The conserved cysteine and the conserved F or W are not part of the CDR3 here. Each record gives: V gene, CDR3 length, CDR3 protein.

v_gene: TRBV5-8
len: 12
CDR3aa: ASSTRGGRDTQY

v_gene: TRBV5-1
len: 14
CDR3aa: ASSSRGTGVGETQY

v_gene: TRBV6-4
len: 11
CDR3aa: ASQDRFGSPLH

v_gene: TRBV5-5
len: 13
CDR3aa: ASSLISGVGETQY

v_gene: TRBV5-1
len: 14
CDR3aa: ASSLNTGTTSYEQY

v_gene: TRBV15
len: 12
CDR3aa: ATSRASGVHTQY

v_gene: TRBV6-5
len: 12
CDR3aa: ASRGLRSQYTQY

v_gene: TRBV9
len: 11
CDR3aa: ASSVLDSSSYT

v_gene: TRBV6-6
len: 10
CDR3aa: ASTSPRDEQF

v_gene: TRBV28
len: 13
CDR3aa: ASSSSTGRNYGYT

v_gene: TRBV18
len: 13
CDR3aa: ASSPRWGVGDEQY

v_gene: TRBV2
len: 11
CDR3aa: ASSPGASYEQY

v_gene: TRBV6-2/TRBV6-3
len: 12
CDR3aa: ASSYGQGATEAF

v_gene: TRBV10-1
len: 12
CDR3aa: ASSESTAQETQY

v_gene: TRBV4-2
len: 12
CDR3aa: ASSDSGGAGELF

v_gene: TRBV27
len: 13
CDR3aa: ASSLSGTGHQPQH

v_gene: TRBV7-9
len: 12
CDR3aa: ASSLGGLNQPQH

v_gene: TRBV11-2
len: 11
CDR3aa: ASSPGQQETQY

v_gene: TRBV28
len: 13
CDR3aa: ASSSPAAPFYEQY

v_gene: TRBV4-2
len: 13
CDR3aa: ASSQSNREGNTIY

v_gene: TRBV30
len: 13
CDR3aa: AWSVQGTVSGEQY

v_gene: TRBV6-4
len: 15
CDR3aa: ASSERLASGNTGELF

v_gene: TRBV3-1/TRBV3-2
len: 12
CDR3aa: ASSQGSGNQPQH

v_gene: TRBV4-3
len: 13
CDR3aa: ASSQEGRGPGEQF

v_gene: TRBV30
len: 11
CDR3aa: AWGLAGFGELF

v_gene: TRBV5-4
len: 14
CDR3aa: ASSLAAGGNNSPLH

v_gene: TRBV3-1/TRBV3-2
len: 14
CDR3aa: ASSLGPGDSNQPQH

v_gene: TRBV5-1
len: 12
CDR3aa: ASSWTGGNTEAF

v_gene: TRBV6-2/TRBV6-3
len: 12
CDR3aa: ASSRQDSNQPQH

v_gene: TRBV6-6
len: 14
CDR3aa: ASSRPREQSTDTQY

v_gene: TRBV6-1
len: 14
CDR3aa: ASSDLAGGLAGELF

v_gene: TRBV7-9
len: 16
CDR3aa: ASSLVRLAGGNTGELF

v_gene: TRBV5-1
len: 11
CDR3aa: ASSLGGTGELF

v_gene: TRBV7-2
len: 13
CDR3aa: ASGKSLGRTDTQY

v_gene: TRBV11-2
len: 14
CDR3aa: ASSRTTGVGSYEQY

v_gene: TRBV20-1
len: 11
CDR3aa: SASQGARETQY

v_gene: TRBV5-4
len: 15
CDR3aa: ASSLGGGSFLYNEQF

v_gene: TRBV19
len: 12
CDR3aa: ASRGTPNTYEQY

v_gene: TRBV28
len: 13
CDR3aa: ASSFSGLYGNTIY

v_gene: TRBV6-2/TRBV6-3
len: 16
CDR3aa: ASSYPGQGIAWSRELF

v_gene: TRBV12-3/TRBV12-4
len: 11
CDR3aa: ASSLVSGGAQY

v_gene: TRBV5-1
len: 13
CDR3aa: ASSLGAGGNQPQH

v_gene: TRBV9
len: 12
CDR3aa: ASSPHEGGYGYT

v_gene: TRBV5-4
len: 17
CDR3aa: ASSLLEGWGGRSDYEQY

v_gene: TRBV2
len: 12
CDR3aa: ASSRGQVNTEAF

v_gene: TRBV19
len: 12
CDR3aa: ASTSGILGNTIY

v_gene: TRBV28
len: 12
CDR3aa: ASSSQQKNYGYT

v_gene: TRBV20-1
len: 8
CDR3aa: SASRDTQY